Below are 7 T cell receptor beta chains sequenced from a single sample in a study of OX40 agonist ivuxolimab in advanced cancers. TCRdb keeps only in-frame clones here, not all; method: immunoSEQ multiplex PCR. The sample lists 82,000 or so clones, roughly 92% occurring once. Sequenced material: CD4+ or CD8+ T cells sorted from blood, taken in a trial of the OX40 agonist ivuxolimab. The receptors come from an adult with an advanced solid tumor such as melanoma, head and neck, liver or kidney cancer.

The V gene is TRBV27, the J gene TRBJ2-3; 8 bases match TRBD2. CDR1 and CDR2 (germline): MNHEY, SMNVEV (reference sequence). After removal of 6 bases from V and 4 bases from J, the junction contained 6 bases not matched to a gene. This CDR3 region has 14 residues. The CDR3 DNA is TGTGCCAGCAGGCAAGCGGGAGCCTCAGATACGCAGTATTTT. This codes for CASRQAGASDTQYF.

The chain carries TRBV5-8 and TRBJ1-1; a possible D gene is TRBD1 (5 bases). Trimming pared 0 bases from V and 0 bases from J, leaving 9 bases between. CDR3 length: 15 amino acids. CDR1 is SGHTS and CDR2 is YDEGEE in the germline V gene. The CDR3 region is CASSLGQLMNTEAFF. The CDR3 DNA sequence: TGTGCCAGCAGCTTGGGACAGCTCATGAACACTGAAGCTTTCTTT.

The chain couples TRBV5-4 to TRBJ2-5, with no clear D. CDR1 SGHNT and CDR2 YYREEE come from the germline V gene (reference sequence). CDR3 length: 11 amino acids. V dropped 4 bases and J dropped 2 bases, with 3 bases sitting between them. CDR3 in amino acids: CASSGQETQYF. Written as DNA, the CDR3 is TGTGCCAGCAGCGGACAAGAGACCCAGTACTTC.

The chain recombines TRBV5-4 with TRBJ1-1, with D unclear. The V end was cut by 5 bases, the J end by 3 bases, with 11 bases between. CDR1 and CDR2 from the germline V gene are SGHNT and YYREEE (reference sequence). The CDR3 has 13 residues. CDR3: CASRRTRDTEAFF. The CDR3 coding sequence is TGTGCCAGCAGGCGAACCCGGGACACTGAAGCTTTCTTT.

This clone occurred once. In DNA form, the CDR3 reads TGTGCCAGCAGCTTGGGGACTAGCGGGGGTGAGCAGTTCTTC. It codes for CASSLGTSGGEQFF. The V and J genes are TRBV7-3 and TRBJ2-1; 14 nucleotides line up with TRBD2. From germline, CDR1 is SGHTA and CDR2 FQGTGA. Trimming at V came to 3 bases and at J to 9 bases, leaving 1 base not matched to a gene. The CDR3 loop spans 14 amino acids.

V usage is TRBV6-5 and J usage is TRBJ1-1, with D possibly TRBD1 on 6 matching bases. CDR3 length equals 13 residues. V shed 6 bases and J shed 1 base, with 9 bases lying between them. Germline CDR1 MNHEY, CDR2 SVGAGI. CDR3 sequence: CASRPRGNTEAFF. CDR3 nucleotides: TGTGCCAGCAGGCCCAGGGGGAACACTGAAGCTTTCTTT.

The J gene is TRBJ2-3, the V gene TRBV11-3; 7 nucleotides agree with TRBD1. J lost 4 bases, V lost 2 bases, and 6 bases had no gene match. The CDR3 is 15 residues long. Germline V lookup: CDR1 SGHNT, CDR2 YENEEA. As DNA, the CDR3 is TGTGCCAGCAGCTTACGGCCCACAGGGGCAGATACGCAGTATTTT. It codes for CASSLRPTGADTQYF.